A selection of T cell receptor beta chains follows, all from one sample in a study of early T cells in non-severe SARS-CoV-2 infection. TCRdb ran MiXCR on the 5' RACE reads and lists one entry per CDR3 protein. Of under 85,000 distinct CDR3 sequences listed, roughly 8.7% were seen once; the top ten hold 5.5% to 7%. What was sequenced was whole blood. The source of these receptors is an adult who was a healthcare worker with PCR-confirmed SARS-CoV-2 infection or an uninfected control (not recorded which). CDR3s include the opening cysteine and the closing phenylalanine or tryptophan. Each record gives: CDR3 DNA, CDR3 protein, V gene, clone size, J gene, D gene. D genes are given only for firm matches. Clone size is stated in some rows and not others, as once, few, many or a class when expanded.

cdr3_nt: TGCAGTGCTAGAAACCCTAGCGGGTCCCATGAGCAGTTCTTC
cdr3_aa: CSARNPSGSHEQFF
v_call: TRBV20-1
clone_size: NA
j_call: TRBJ2-1
d_call: TRBD2

cdr3_nt: TGTGCCAGCAGCTTAACAGGGGGGCAAGAGCAGTACTTC
cdr3_aa: CASSLTGGQEQYF
v_call: TRBV11-2
clone_size: NA
j_call: TRBJ2-7
d_call: TRBD1

cdr3_nt: TGTGCCAGCAGTCTCCGGACTAGCGGGAATAATAATGAGCAGTTCTTC
cdr3_aa: CASSLRTSGNNNEQFF
v_call: TRBV12-3/TRBV12-4
clone_size: many
j_call: TRBJ2-1
d_call: TRBD2

cdr3_nt: TGCAGCGCCATAAGTCCCTCCTACTACAATGAGCAGTTCTTC
cdr3_aa: CSAISPSYYNEQFF
v_call: TRBV29-1
clone_size: few
j_call: TRBJ2-1
d_call: NA

cdr3_nt: TGTGCCAGCAGTCTAAGGGGACTAGGAGCCAATGAGCAGTTCTTC
cdr3_aa: CASSLRGLGANEQFF
v_call: TRBV7-2
clone_size: NA
j_call: TRBJ2-1
d_call: TRBD2

cdr3_nt: TGCAGTGCTAGAGGACCGAGCGGTAGGGGAAGGAACACCGGGGAGCTGTTTTTT
cdr3_aa: CSARGPSGRGRNTGELFF
v_call: TRBV20-1
clone_size: many
j_call: TRBJ2-2
d_call: NA

cdr3_nt: TGCAGTGCCTGGACAGGACCAAGTAGTGAGCAGTTCTTC
cdr3_aa: CSAWTGPSSEQFF
v_call: TRBV20-1
clone_size: many
j_call: TRBJ2-1
d_call: TRBD1

cdr3_nt: TGCAGTGCTAGAAGGGGGTTTATTTGGAATGAGCAGTTCTTC
cdr3_aa: CSARRGFIWNEQFF
v_call: TRBV20-1
clone_size: NA
j_call: TRBJ2-1
d_call: NA

cdr3_nt: TGTGCCAGCAGCCAAGCGGGAGTGAGTGAGCAGTACTTC
cdr3_aa: CASSQAGVSEQYF
v_call: TRBV4-2
clone_size: many
j_call: TRBJ2-7
d_call: NA

cdr3_nt: TGTGCCAGCAGCTTGGGAGGCGGAAGCTACAATGAGCAGTTCTTC
cdr3_aa: CASSLGGGSYNEQFF
v_call: TRBV7-9
clone_size: NA
j_call: TRBJ2-1
d_call: NA

cdr3_nt: TGTGCCAGCAGCCAAGGAGGGACAGGGGTATTACGGAATGAGCAGTTCTTC
cdr3_aa: CASSQGGTGVLRNEQFF
v_call: TRBV3-1
clone_size: NA
j_call: TRBJ2-1
d_call: TRBD1

cdr3_nt: TGTGCCAGCAGCGTGCCTGCAGGGCATCGCACAGATACGCAGTATTTT
cdr3_aa: CASSVPAGHRTDTQYF
v_call: TRBV7-2
clone_size: many
j_call: TRBJ2-3
d_call: NA

cdr3_nt: TGTGCCAGCAGCCCAGGGGCGTCCTACGAGCAGTACTTC
cdr3_aa: CASSPGASYEQYF
v_call: TRBV11-3
clone_size: NA
j_call: TRBJ2-7
d_call: NA

cdr3_nt: TGTGCCAGCAGTAACTCAGGGGCGCGTCGAGAAGCTTTCTTT
cdr3_aa: CASSNSGARREAFF
v_call: TRBV12-3/TRBV12-4
clone_size: many
j_call: TRBJ1-1
d_call: NA

cdr3_nt: TGTGCCAGCAGTGAAATAGCGGGAGTCATCAAAGGGGAGCAGTACTTC
cdr3_aa: CASSEIAGVIKGEQYF
v_call: TRBV6-1
clone_size: few
j_call: TRBJ2-7
d_call: TRBD2

cdr3_nt: TGCGCCAGCAGCCGAGACGGGGCCCTTATGAACACTGAAGCTTTCTTT
cdr3_aa: CASSRDGALMNTEAFF
v_call: TRBV4-1
clone_size: many
j_call: TRBJ1-1
d_call: NA

cdr3_nt: TGTGCCAGTAGCCAGACAGCTAGCACAGATACGCAGTATTTT
cdr3_aa: CASSQTASTDTQYF
v_call: TRBV19
clone_size: few
j_call: TRBJ2-3
d_call: NA

cdr3_nt: TGTGCCATCAGTGGGTTAGACAGCCACGAGCAGTACTTC
cdr3_aa: CAISGLDSHEQYF
v_call: TRBV10-3
clone_size: few
j_call: TRBJ2-7
d_call: NA

cdr3_nt: TGCAGCGTACCGTCCGACAGGAGGACTTTCTTT
cdr3_aa: CSVPSDRRTFF
v_call: TRBV29-1
clone_size: NA
j_call: TRBJ1-1
d_call: NA

cdr3_nt: TGTGCCAGCAGCTTCACCCGTAAGCGGGAGGGATACAATGAGCAGTTCTTC
cdr3_aa: CASSFTRKREGYNEQFF
v_call: TRBV7-6
clone_size: many
j_call: TRBJ2-1
d_call: TRBD2

cdr3_nt: TGTGCCAGCAGCCAAGCTGGCAGGGGGATTTCACCCCTCCACTTT
cdr3_aa: CASSQAGRGISPLHF
v_call: TRBV3-1
clone_size: many
j_call: TRBJ1-6
d_call: TRBD1

cdr3_nt: TGTGCCAGCAGTTTATCAGGGGGACACACTGAAGCTTTCTTT
cdr3_aa: CASSLSGGHTEAFF
v_call: TRBV7-9
clone_size: few
j_call: TRBJ1-1
d_call: TRBD1

cdr3_nt: TGTGCCAGCAGCCAAGGACTTTACAAGACCCAGTACTTC
cdr3_aa: CASSQGLYKTQYF
v_call: TRBV3-1
clone_size: many
j_call: TRBJ2-5
d_call: NA

cdr3_nt: TGTGCCAGCAGTTATCCCACGGGAACTAGATTAGCGGGAGTAAGTAATGAGCAGTTCTTC
cdr3_aa: CASSYPTGTRLAGVSNEQFF
v_call: TRBV6-6
clone_size: many
j_call: TRBJ2-1
d_call: TRBD2

cdr3_nt: TGTGCCAGCAGTTACTCGCCTTTATATCGGGACAGGGCCCTCATCTCCTACAATGAGCAGTTCTTC
cdr3_aa: CASSYSPLYRDRALISYNEQFF
v_call: TRBV6-5
clone_size: few
j_call: TRBJ2-1
d_call: TRBD1

cdr3_nt: TGCGCCAGCAGCTTGTACCGGACAGGGGATAGCACAGATACGCAGTATTTT
cdr3_aa: CASSLYRTGDSTDTQYF
v_call: TRBV5-1
clone_size: NA
j_call: TRBJ2-3
d_call: TRBD1

cdr3_nt: TGTGCCAGCAGTCAGCCGGGACTTCAATACGAGCAGTACTTC
cdr3_aa: CASSQPGLQYEQYF
v_call: TRBV12-3/TRBV12-4
clone_size: NA
j_call: TRBJ2-7
d_call: NA

cdr3_nt: TGTGCCACCAGCAGAGATCTCAGTTTCTCGACTCCCGAGCAGTACTTC
cdr3_aa: CATSRDLSFSTPEQYF
v_call: TRBV15
clone_size: many
j_call: TRBJ2-7
d_call: NA

cdr3_nt: TGTGCCAGCAGCCAAGATCTTCCAGGAGGAGAGAAGAGCTCCTATAATTCACCCCTCCACTTT
cdr3_aa: CASSQDLPGGEKSSYNSPLHF
v_call: TRBV4-2
clone_size: few
j_call: TRBJ1-6
d_call: NA

cdr3_nt: TGCAGTCCCCGGGGAGGGGGGAGAAATCAGCCCCAGCATTTT
cdr3_aa: CSPRGGGRNQPQHF
v_call: TRBV20-1
clone_size: few
j_call: TRBJ1-5
d_call: NA

cdr3_nt: TGCGCCAGCAGCCAAGATACAGGGGTTGACACTGAAGCTTTCTTT
cdr3_aa: CASSQDTGVDTEAFF
v_call: TRBV4-3
clone_size: few
j_call: TRBJ1-1
d_call: TRBD1

cdr3_nt: TGTGCCACCTTCCCCTTTTGGAGCCCAGGCGCCGGGGAGCTGTTTTTT
cdr3_aa: CATFPFWSPGAGELFF
v_call: TRBV6-1
clone_size: few
j_call: TRBJ2-2
d_call: NA

cdr3_nt: TGTGCCAGCAGCCCCGGACAGGGGAACGAAAAACTGTTTTTT
cdr3_aa: CASSPGQGNEKLFF
v_call: TRBV6-2/TRBV6-3
clone_size: many
j_call: TRBJ1-4
d_call: TRBD1

cdr3_nt: TGTGCCAGCTCACCAAACCGGGACAGGGAATACAATGAGCAGTTCTTC
cdr3_aa: CASSPNRDREYNEQFF
v_call: TRBV18
clone_size: many
j_call: TRBJ2-1
d_call: TRBD1

cdr3_nt: TGCAGTGTTGAACCCCCCGGGACAGATTATGGCTACACCTTC
cdr3_aa: CSVEPPGTDYGYTF
v_call: TRBV20-1
clone_size: many
j_call: TRBJ1-2
d_call: TRBD1

cdr3_nt: TGTGCCAGCAGCGCCCGGGACTGGACCTACAATGAGCAGTTCTTC
cdr3_aa: CASSARDWTYNEQFF
v_call: TRBV9
clone_size: many
j_call: TRBJ2-1
d_call: NA

cdr3_nt: TGTGCCAGCCGGCGAGACCCGGAGACCCAGTACTTC
cdr3_aa: CASRRDPETQYF
v_call: TRBV6-2/TRBV6-3
clone_size: few
j_call: TRBJ2-5
d_call: NA

cdr3_nt: TGTGCCAGCAGTGAATATGACAGGGGAGAGACCCAGTACTTC
cdr3_aa: CASSEYDRGETQYF
v_call: TRBV25-1
clone_size: few
j_call: TRBJ2-5
d_call: TRBD1

cdr3_nt: TGTGCCAGCAGCTTCCACACAGGGGGCCAAGAAAAACTGTTTTTT
cdr3_aa: CASSFHTGGQEKLFF
v_call: TRBV7-9
clone_size: NA
j_call: TRBJ1-4
d_call: TRBD1

cdr3_nt: TGTGCCAGCAGCCCCGACAGGGCTGCCTACAATGAGCAGTTCTTC
cdr3_aa: CASSPDRAAYNEQFF
v_call: TRBV7-3
clone_size: few
j_call: TRBJ2-1
d_call: TRBD1

cdr3_nt: TGTGCCAGCAGCCAGCAATGGGACGAGCAGTACTTC
cdr3_aa: CASSQQWDEQYF
v_call: TRBV3-1
clone_size: many
j_call: TRBJ2-7
d_call: NA

cdr3_nt: TGCGCCAGCAGCCCTTACGGACAGGGACTTGCAGATACGCAGTATTTT
cdr3_aa: CASSPYGQGLADTQYF
v_call: TRBV5-1
clone_size: NA
j_call: TRBJ2-3
d_call: TRBD1

cdr3_nt: TGTGCCATCAGAGGGACAGGGGAGGCTCAGCCCCAGCATTTT
cdr3_aa: CAIRGTGEAQPQHF
v_call: TRBV6-1
clone_size: medium-sized
j_call: TRBJ1-5
d_call: TRBD1

cdr3_nt: TGTGCCTTCGGACACGGACTAGCGGGTATAGAGACCCAGTACTTC
cdr3_aa: CAFGHGLAGIETQYF
v_call: TRBV30
clone_size: many
j_call: TRBJ2-5
d_call: TRBD2

cdr3_nt: TGTGCCAGCAGTGACTCGGCGGGAGAGGCAGATACGCAGTATTTT
cdr3_aa: CASSDSAGEADTQYF
v_call: TRBV6-4
clone_size: few
j_call: TRBJ2-3
d_call: TRBD2

cdr3_nt: TGTGCCAGCAGCCGGACGGCGGGCCCCGGGGAGCTGTTTTTT
cdr3_aa: CASSRTAGPGELFF
v_call: TRBV5-5
clone_size: few
j_call: TRBJ2-2
d_call: NA

cdr3_nt: TGTGCCAGCAGCTTAGTGGGGGGCCGCGCAGATACGCAGTATTTT
cdr3_aa: CASSLVGGRADTQYF
v_call: TRBV7-2
clone_size: few
j_call: TRBJ2-3
d_call: NA